Listed here are 5 T cell receptor beta chains from one sample, sequenced in a study of shared clonotypes between healthy human individuals. Profiling relied on immunoSEQ multiplex PCR, and the TCRdb table lists in-frame clones only, not all of them. The sample shows approximately 2.1 million clones, over 85% of them seen only once. Sequencing input: naive CD4+ T cells from PBMCs. Subset specified: CD45RA+ positively selected. These receptors came from a man younger than 35 in good health. Some clones in this sample may be carry-over from other donors' samples.

The CDR3 bases are TGTGCCAGCAGTTTAAAGGGACAGGGGAGCTACGAGCAGTACTTC. Its translation: CASSLKGQGSYEQYF. The chain uses TRBV27 and TRBJ2-7, with 10 bases identical to TRBD1. Per germline, CDR1 MNHEY and CDR2 SMNVEV (reference sequence). The junction had 4 bases not matched to a gene; V was cut back by 2 bases and J by 3 bases. CDR3 size: 15 residues.

The rearrangement links TRBV5-4 to TRBJ1-1; no clear D gene. Germline V gene data show CDR1 as SGHNT and CDR2 as YYREEE (reference sequence). CDR3 length equals 12 residues. The ends were cut back, 2 bases at V and 5 bases at J, with 7 bases in the middle. The CDR3 coding sequence is TGTGCCAGCAGCTTCGCTCGGACTGAAGCTTTCTTT. Translation: CASSFARTEAFF.

This clone has only one observation. V is TRBV10-3 and J is TRBJ1-1, with TRBD1 as a possible D gene (6 bases). The germline V gene has CDR1 ENHRY and CDR2 SYGVKD. The CDR3 extends over 13 amino acids. The germline V and J ends were trimmed by 6 bases and 5 bases, with 13 bases remaining between them. The chain's CDR3 is CAIRDQQGTEAFF. For the CDR3, the DNA is TGTGCCATCAGAGACCAACAGGGAACTGAAGCTTTCTTT.

The V and J genes are TRBV2 and TRBJ2-7, with 8 bases matching TRBD1. Germline V CDR1 and CDR2: SNHLY, FYNNEI. The ends lost 6 bases at V and 6 bases at J; junction bases unmatched: 10. This CDR3 contains 14 residues. CDR3 bases: TGTGCCAGCAGCATTTACAGGGGGTTAGGCGAGCAGTACTTC. Translating gives CASSIYRGLGEQYF.

As concerns this clone: A much larger clone differs by one base, so this may be a read error. Other DNA sequences in the sample encode the same CDR3. This chain links TRBV5-1 with TRBJ2-3; D ambiguous. CDR1 is SGHRS, CDR2 YFSETQ, per germline. The V end lost 0 bases, the J end lost 4 bases, and 3 bases lay between the germline ends. There are 12 residues in the CDR3. The CDR3 nucleotides are TGCGCCAGCAGCTTGGTGGCAGATACGCAGTATTTT. Translation gives CASSLVADTQYF.